Each of the 17 T cell receptor beta chains below was sequenced from the same sample in a study of response to subunit inactivated influenza vaccine. From the RT-PCR reads, TCRdb called clonotypes with MiXCR, one entry per CDR3 protein. The repertoire has about 800,000 distinct CDR3 sequences, 21% of them found once; the top ten carry roughly 10%. The sample here was PBMCs from blood, taken 4 to 6 days after vaccination. The source of these receptors is a man between 50 and 59 years old who received an inactivated influenza vaccine.

In nucleotides, the CDR3 is TGTGCCAGCAGAGCAATTTATGGCTACACCTTC. This encodes CASRAIYGYTF. V is TRBV25-1 and J is TRBJ1-2; the D is unclear. The CDR3 consists of 11 residues. The ends were cut back, 6 bases at V and 5 bases at J, with 7 bases in the middle. Germline lookup yields CDR1 MGHDK and CDR2 SYGVNS.

This clonotype showed up just a few times. CDR3 nucleotide sequence: TGCAGTGCTCCGGCTCGGGACAGAGGAAATGAAAAACTGTTTTTT. Amino acids: CSAPARDRGNEKLFF. This chain uses TRBV20-1 with TRBJ1-4, with TRBD1 identical over 7 bases. The CDR3 is 15 amino acids. With 5 bases clipped from V and 5 bases from J, the junction kept 11 bases outside the gene matches. Germline lookup yields CDR1 DFQATT and CDR2 SNEGSKA (reference sequence).

The chain couples TRBV7-2 to TRBJ2-1; 10 bases agree with TRBD2. The CDR3 consists of 17 residues. The V segment lost 4 bases and the J segment 0 bases; nucleotides outside the gene matches: 6. Per germline, CDR1 SGHTA and CDR2 FQGNSA. This CDR3 is CASSSQPSGSSYNEQFF. DNA for the CDR3: TGTGCCAGCAGCTCACAGCCTAGCGGGAGCTCCTACAATGAGCAGTTCTTC.

The J gene is TRBJ2-3, the V gene TRBV3-1; 13 bases map to TRBD2. Germline-derived CDR1 and CDR2 are LGHDT and YNNKEL (reference sequence). CDR3 size: 21 residues. V shed 4 bases and J 0 bases; nucleotides not matched to a gene: 16. CDR3 bases: TGTGCCAGCAGCCCGTATATTATACTAGCGGGAGGGCCGAGGAGCACAGATACGCAGTATTTT. It encodes CASSPYIILAGGPRSTDTQYF.

The chain has TRBV12-3 or TRBV12-4 and TRBJ2-3, with D uncertain. The CDR3 is 15 residues long. V dropped 0 bases and J dropped 3 bases, with 10 bases sitting between them. This CDR3 is CASSLAPGRTDTQYF. The CDR3, as DNA: TGTGCCAGCAGTTTAGCGCCCGGACGAACAGATACGCAGTATTTT.

This clonotype turned up a few times. At one end, the junction sequence differs from germline, possibly due to a read error. The rearrangement links TRBV6-2 or TRBV6-3 to TRBJ2-4, with 9 positions matching TRBD1. The CDR3 covers 13 residues. The germline V gene encodes CDR1 MNHEY and CDR2 SVGEGT. CDR3 protein: CASSYSDRGLRDF. The CDR3 DNA sequence: TGTGCCAGCAGTTACTCCGACAGGGGGTTGCGAGACTTC.

This clonotype was counted a few times. This chain uses TRBV7-2 with TRBJ2-1; TRBD1 aligns across 8 bases. This CDR3 contains 14 residues. Germline V CDR1 and CDR2: SGHTA, FQGNSA. The J segment lost 10 bases and the V segment lost 0 bases, leaving 5 bases of the junction unmatched. The CDR3 protein is CASSLAQGAVEQFF. DNA of the CDR3: TGTGCCAGCAGCTTAGCGCAGGGGGCGGTAGAGCAGTTCTTC.

The V call is TRBV25-1, the J call TRBJ2-1; the match to TRBD1 covers 8 bases. From germline, CDR1 is MGHDK and CDR2 SYGVNS. CDR3 length equals 13 residues. Trimming took 6 bases from V and 9 from J; bases not matched to a gene: 7. The DNA of the CDR3 is TGTGCCAGCAGGGACAGGGACATCAGTGAGCAGTTCTTC. This encodes CASRDRDISEQFF.

This clonotype has a handful of counts. This sequence joins TRBV6-1 and TRBJ2-6; 9 nucleotides match TRBD1. Germline-derived CDR1 and CDR2 are MNHNS and SASEGT. Trimming took 11 bases from V and 4 from J; bases not matched to a gene: 6. CDR3 size: 14 residues. CDR3 loop: CAGTGTAGANVLTF. CDR3 nucleotide sequence: TGTGCCGGGACAGGGACGGCCGGGGCCAACGTCCTGACTTTC.

This clonotype was counted a few times. The rearrangement joins TRBV28 to TRBJ2-7, with TRBD1 as a possible D gene (8 bases). V dropped 4 bases and J dropped 9 bases, with 16 bases sitting between them. The CDR3 sequence is 13 residues long. CDR1 and CDR2 from the germline V gene are MDHEN and SYDVKM. CDR3 in amino acids: CASSSRQGRGQYF. CDR3 nucleotide sequence: TGTGCCAGCAGTTCGCGACAGGGGAGGGGGCAGTACTTC.

The chain carries TRBV2 and TRBJ1-1, with D possibly TRBD1 on 5 matching bases. The CDR3 consists of 12 residues. CDR1 is SNHLY, CDR2 FYNNEI, per germline. Trimming took off 7 bases at V and 8 bases at J, with 14 bases between the two ends. The CDR3 nucleotides read TGTGCCAGCACCTGGGACGGTAGGGAAGCTTTCTTT. Translation: CASTWDGREAFF.

V is TRBV6-1 and J is TRBJ1-5; tentative D call: TRBD1 (6 bases). The CDR3 covers 13 residues. Germline-derived CDR1 and CDR2 are MNHNS and SASEGT. Trimming took 8 bases from V and 3 from J, leaving 11 bases between them. DNA of the CDR3: TGTGCCAGCCACCGGGACAACAATCAGCCCCAGCATTTT. The encoded protein is CASHRDNNQPQHF.

V is TRBV27 and J is TRBJ2-3, with TRBD2 matching 15 bases. Unmatched junction bases numbered 11, after V lost 10 bases and J lost 0 bases. Germline assignment: CDR1 MNHEY and CDR2 SMNVEV (reference sequence). The CDR3 spans 18 residues. CDR3 residues: CATSSGLAGGRSTDTQYF. DNA of the CDR3: TGTGCCACCTCGTCGGGACTAGCGGGGGGACGAAGCACAGATACGCAGTATTTT.

The chain carries TRBV5-1 and TRBJ2-5; no reliable D call. Trimming took off 0 bases at V and 0 bases at J, with 15 bases between the two ends. Germline V CDR1 and CDR2: SGHRS, YFSETQ. The CDR3 extends over 17 amino acids. CDR3 loop: CASSLESFNMYQETQYF. DNA of the CDR3: TGCGCCAGCAGCTTGGAATCCTTCAACATGTACCAAGAGACCCAGTACTTC. The variable domain in full, with the rest retrieved from reference TRBV5-1 and TRBJ2-5, is KAGVTQTPRYLIKTRGQQVTLSCSPISGHRSVSWYQQTPGQGLQFLFEYFSETQRNKGNFPGRFSGRQFSNSRSEMNVSTLELGDSALYLCASSLESFNMYQETQYFGPGTRLLVL.

J is TRBJ2-3 and V is TRBV7-2; a possible D gene is TRBD1 (6 bases). This CDR3 has 15 amino acids. Trimming removed 3 bases from V and 1 base from J, with 11 bases in between. Germline CDR1 SGHTA, CDR2 FQGNSA. CDR3 bases: TGTGCCAGCAGCTTGAACAGGGTTGGCACAGATACGCAGTATTTT. Its protein product is CASSLNRVGTDTQYF.

The gene calls are TRBV10-3 and TRBJ1-2; D is possibly TRBD1 (5 bases). Trimming left V 3 bases short and J 5 bases short, with 13 bases between. CDR3 length: 14 amino acids. Germline values: CDR1 ENHRY, CDR2 SYGVKD. The CDR3: CAISDTGTSYGYTF. As DNA, the CDR3 is TGTGCCATCAGTGATACCGGGACGTCGTATGGCTACACCTTC.

This clonotype has ten or more counts. V is TRBV7-8 and J is TRBJ2-1; 8 positions match TRBD1. J was trimmed by 8 bases and V by 5 bases; bases with no gene match: 17. The CDR3 has 17 residues. The germline CDR1 and CDR2 sequences are SGHVS and FQNEAQ. CDR3 in DNA: TGTGCCAGCAGCATAAATGGCCTTGACAGGGGCTTCGATGAGCAGTTCTTC. Amino acids: CASSINGLDRGFDEQFF.